This T cell receptor beta chain was retrieved from a study of cytomegalovirus exposure and HLA in healthy donors. Study-level information: The early release's HLA-typed donors yielded 65 million to 85 million unique TCRs.

To note about this clone: Its cognate antigen is unknown.

This CDR3 has 14 residues. With 6 bases removed from V and 2 bases from J, the gap between germline ends came to 10 bases. Germline CDR1 reads MNHEY; CDR2 reads SVGAGI. General observations from the study: TRBV6-2, TRBV6-3 and some other V segments were excluded as indistinguishable. V- and J-gene trimming in TCR beta was tied to a missense DCLRE1C variant by an analysis performed later. In vitro work confirmed that a few CMV-associated chains recognize CMV antigens.

The PCR ran on 60 Vbeta and 13 Jbeta primers. The protocol was immunoSEQ multiplex PCR, while the TCRdb copy is restricted to in-frame clones and leaves out a portion. The sample records about 160,000 clones, 79% being singletons. This clonotype was sampled from a man aged 35-49 years in good health and CMV-seronegative. The specimen was PBMCs. The chain is built from TRBV6-5 and TRBJ1-4, with D possibly TRBD1 on 5 matching bases. The CDR3 loop is CASSPGGTNEKLFF. For the CDR3, the DNA is TGTGCCAGCAGCCCCGGGGGGACTAATGAAAAACTGTTTTTT.